The sequence of this T cell receptor beta chain was determined in a study of early T cells in non-severe SARS-CoV-2 infection. TCRdb processed the 5' RACE reads anew with MiXCR; each CDR3 protein has one entry. The data hold about 66,000 distinct CDR3 sequences, with around 14% observed a single time. Germline V gene sequence: CDR1 SSHAT, CDR2 FNYEAQ (reference sequence). The CDR3 covers 16 residues. Trimming removed 5 bases from V and 4 bases from J, with 17 bases in between. The sequence derives from an adult who was a healthcare worker with PCR-confirmed SARS-CoV-2 infection or an uninfected control (not recorded which). The V gene is TRBV7-7, the J gene TRBJ2-2; D is unclear. The sample comprised whole blood. The CDR3 DNA sequence: TGTGCCAGCAGCCCCTCTCTACAGCGAGGCACCGGGGAGCTGTTTTTT. Amino acid sequence: CASSPSLQRGTGELFF.